Listed below are T cell receptor beta chains from one sample, sequenced in a study of T cells expressing NK-cell markers. Reprocessing the 5' RACE reads, TCRdb reports a single entry for every CDR3 protein and omits DNA. The data show around 180,000 distinct CDR3 sequences, and the top ten clones hold around 21%. Sequencing input: blood T cells: a sorted CD56 or NKG2C T cell subset, CD4+ or CD8+ T cells, or bulk PBMC T cells (not recorded which). The receptors stem from a man aged 18 to 70 in good health. Both conserved end residues are part of each CDR3.

v_call	j_call	cdr3_aa
TRBV19	TRBJ2-7	CASSARTSGYEQYF
TRBV12-3/TRBV12-4	TRBJ2-3	CACWVWGENTDTQYF
TRBV12-3/TRBV12-4	TRBJ2-1	CASSLGLAGSYNEQFF
TRBV7-9	TRBJ2-1	CASTRGTQTYNEQFF
TRBV27	TRBJ1-2	CASSFATGGSYGYTF
TRBV11-2	TRBJ1-6	CASSPHFLGSNSPLHF
TRBV7-2	TRBJ2-7	CASSLGGSGSPYEQYF
TRBV10-3	TRBJ2-3	CAISPGQGGDTQYF
TRBV10-3	TRBJ2-7	CAISESQTDREQYF
TRBV2	TRBJ1-5	CATTGGSGQPQHF
TRBV2	TRBJ2-5	CASRKTAGDKETQYF
TRBV20-1	TRBJ2-3	CSASDGTSGGGTDTQYF
TRBV28	TRBJ1-1	CASSSGAGAFF
TRBV7-8	TRBJ1-6	CASTPGGTWTPLHF
TRBV6-1	TRBJ1-2	CASRLGEADGYTF
TRBV28	TRBJ1-2	CASSLRFSGGYTF
TRBV28	TRBJ1-1	CASSLSASISLKNTEAFF
TRBV5-1	TRBJ2-7	CASSSDRGFTYEQYF
TRBV21-1	TRBJ2-7	CASSKALLRGRGEQYF
TRBV27	TRBJ1-2	CASSLTGGNYGYTF
TRBV7-2	TRBJ2-7	CASSPLSESYEQYF
TRBV5-6	TRBJ2-3	CASSLAQGDTDTQYF
TRBV29-1	TRBJ1-4	CSVEERRGAGEKLFF
TRBV11-2	TRBJ2-3	CASSLGLSGGPTDTQYF
TRBV5-4	TRBJ2-1	CASSLGTSGGPSSYNEQFF
TRBV7-9	TRBJ2-2	CASSSGTGVVGELFF
TRBV7-9	TRBJ2-3	CASSRGQEIAGADTQYF
TRBV5-4	TRBJ2-1	CASSPLAAPNEQFF
TRBV6-1	TRBJ2-7	CASSVRTGIGTYEQYF
TRBV7-6	TRBJ2-7	CASSATVSSYEQYF
TRBV6-1	TRBJ2-1	CASSEEEGGAYNEQFF